This TCR beta chain was recovered during a study of blood T cell repertoires in COVID-19. The authors' processing: Reference gene primers were amplified, and this amplification served to estimate nucleated cell counts. The protocol was immunoSEQ multiplex PCR, while the TCRdb copy is restricted to in-frame clones and leaves out a portion. For V, J and clone size, that table is used; D and trimming come from the DNA. Of just over 650,000 clones in the sample, approximately 90% were seen once. Trimming removed 0 bases from V and 3 bases from J, with 9 bases in between. There are 14 residues in the CDR3. CDR1 is SGDLS, CDR2 YYNGEE, per germline.

The V gene is TRBV9, the J gene TRBJ1-1; D is undetermined. Sequenced input: peripheral blood. The clonotype originates from a woman between 18 and 30 years old with acute or convalescent COVID-19. As DNA, the CDR3 is TGTGCCAGCAGCGTAGTTGAAAGAGACACTGAAGCTTTCTTT. It codes for CASSVVERDTEAFF.